The 20 T cell receptor beta chains below come from one sample, sequenced in a study of T cell responses to AZD1222 COVID-19 vaccine. Profiling relied on immunoSEQ multiplex PCR, and the TCRdb table lists in-frame clones only, not all of them. The sample includes roughly 190,000 clones, approximately 91% of them seen just once. This specimen consisted of peripheral blood, obtained on day 0 of AZD1222 vaccination. Receptors originate from an adult in good health.

The chain joins TRBV19 to TRBJ1-5, with D perhaps TRBD1 (6 bases). CDR1 LNHDA and CDR2 SQIVND come from the germline V gene (reference sequence). The CDR3 covers 17 residues. The V end was cut by 3 bases, the J end by 6 bases, with 21 bases between. CDR3 in DNA: TGTGCCAGTAGTATTAGATCTTGGGGGGCGTATAGTCAGCCCCAGCATTTT. Amino acids: CASSIRSWGAYSQPQHF.

This chain connects TRBV2 to TRBJ1-1; 9 bases map to TRBD1. V lost 8 bases and J lost 1; bases outside the gene matches: 11. The germline gives CDR1 SNHLY, CDR2 FYNNEI. The CDR3 runs 16 residues. For the CDR3, the DNA is TGTGCCAGCGTTATTACAGGGGGCCCAGGGAACACTGAAGCTTTCTTT. It yields the protein CASVITGGPGNTEAFF.

The V and J genes are TRBV15 and TRBJ2-5; 8 nucleotides align to TRBD2. The CDR3 runs to 14 residues. Germline CDR1 and CDR2: LNHNV and YYDKDF (reference sequence). J was trimmed by 0 bases and V by 3 bases; bases with no gene match: 0. The CDR3 here is CATSRTSDQETQYF. The CDR3 bases are TGTGCCACCAGCAGGACTAGCGACCAAGAGACCCAGTACTTC.

This chain joins TRBV19 and TRBJ1-1; maybe TRBD1 (5 bases). Trimming removed 4 bases from V and 0 bases from J, with 18 bases in between. The germline gives CDR1 LNHDA, CDR2 SQIVND (reference sequence). The CDR3 runs 17 residues. This chain's CDR3 is CASSNQVQGRLNTEAFF. For the CDR3, the DNA is TGTGCCAGTAGTAATCAGGTCCAGGGTCGATTGAACACTGAAGCTTTCTTT.

As DNA, the CDR3 is TGTGCCAGCAGCTTAGGAAGGAGGGGCCTGGAGACCCAGTACTTC. As protein: CASSLGRRGLETQYF. The chain has TRBV11-2 and TRBJ2-5; the D gene is possibly TRBD2 (6 bases). The CDR3 contains 15 residues. V shed 1 base and J shed 5 bases, with 14 bases lying between them. Looked up from germline, CDR1 is SGHAT and CDR2 is FQNNGV.

This rearrangement joins TRBV2 to TRBJ1-4, with D perhaps TRBD1 (5 bases). This CDR3 contains 12 residues. The germline V gene encodes CDR1 SNHLY and CDR2 FYNNEI. V was clipped by 7 bases and J by 7 bases, with 10 bases between them. CDR3 loop: CASNPRGEKLFF. In DNA form, the CDR3 reads TGTGCCAGCAATCCTAGGGGTGAAAAACTGTTTTTT.

The chain is built from TRBV19 and TRBJ1-3; D gene ambiguous. V dropped 3 bases and J dropped 4 bases, with 7 bases sitting between them. The CDR3 is 13 amino acids. Germline V gene lookup returns CDR1 LNHDA and CDR2 SQIVND (reference sequence). In nucleotides, the CDR3 is TGTGCCAGTAGTATTGACGGCGGAAACACCATATATTTT. Translated, it gives CASSIDGGNTIYF.

The genes are TRBV15 and TRBJ2-7; D possibly corresponds to TRBD2 (7 bases). CDR3 length: 15 residues. Germline assignment: CDR1 LNHNV and CDR2 YYDKDF (reference sequence). V shed 6 bases and J shed 0 bases, with 15 bases lying between them. The chain's CDR3 is CATRKGGDNSYEQYF. In nucleotides, the CDR3 is TGTGCCACCAGGAAGGGGGGGGACAACTCCTACGAGCAGTACTTC.

The chain is built from TRBV9 and TRBJ2-1; D gene ambiguous. The CDR3 sequence is 15 residues long. Germline V gives CDR1 SGDLS, CDR2 YYNGEE. Trimming removed 0 bases from V and 0 bases from J, with 7 bases in between. As DNA, the CDR3 is TGTGCCAGCAGCGTAGATCCTAGCTCCTACAATGAGCAGTTCTTC. Its protein is CASSVDPSSYNEQFF.

The gene calls are TRBV27 and TRBJ2-7, with D perhaps assigned TRBD1 or TRBD2 (6 bases each). The CDR3 sequence is 12 residues long. The V end lost 3 bases, the J end lost 6 bases, and 9 bases lay between the germline ends. Germline V lookup: CDR1 MNHEY, CDR2 SMNVEV (reference sequence). In DNA form, the CDR3 reads TGTGCCAGCAGTTTGGGGGGCTCCGAGCAGTACTTC. Translating it yields CASSLGGSEQYF.

The rearrangement links TRBV2 to TRBJ1-5; D is unresolved. The V gene lost 7 bases and the J gene lost 4 bases, with 11 bases spanning the gap. Germline values: CDR1 SNHLY, CDR2 FYNNEI. This CDR3 contains 13 residues. In DNA form, the CDR3 reads TGTGCCAGCAAGGCGGGGTTAAATCAGCCCCAGCATTTT. It codes for CASKAGLNQPQHF. The full variable domain, with the rest looked up from reference TRBV2 and TRBJ1-5, is EPEVTQTPSHQVTQMGQEVILRCVPISNHLYFYWYRQILGQKVEFLVSFYNNEISEKSEIFDDQFSVERPDGSNFTLKIRSTKLEDSAMYFCASKAGLNQPQHFGDGTRLSIL.

The chain links TRBV5-1 to TRBJ2-7; TRBD2 aligns across 15 bases. In germline, CDR1 is SGHRS, CDR2 YFSETQ. The CDR3 is made up of 17 amino acids. V lost 4 bases and J lost 0; bases outside the gene matches: 5. This CDR3 reads CASSKGLAGGSSYEQYF. The CDR3 DNA is TGCGCCAGCAGCAAAGGACTAGCGGGAGGGAGCTCCTACGAGCAGTACTTC.

The chain joins TRBV18 to TRBJ2-7; the D is unclear. The CDR3 contains 13 residues. Between the trimmed V and J ends, which lost 2 bases and 1 base, there was a span of 6 bases. Germline-derived CDR1 and CDR2 are KGHSH and LQKENI. CDR3 nucleotides: TGTGCCAGCTCACCAGGCCAGTCCTACGAGCAGTACTTC. The encoded protein is CASSPGQSYEQYF.

The chain joins TRBV6-6 to TRBJ2-1; 9 bases fit TRBD2. This CDR3 spans 15 amino acids. The junction had 10 bases not matched to a gene; V was cut back by 7 bases and J by 6 bases. Germline lookup yields CDR1 MNHNY and CDR2 SVGAGI (reference sequence). CDR3 nucleotide sequence: TGTGCCAGCACACCCGGGACTAGCAGGTTCAATGAGCAGTTCTTC. As protein: CASTPGTSRFNEQFF.

V is TRBV6-5 and J is TRBJ2-7, with 7 bases that match TRBD2. J was trimmed by 2 bases and V by 0 bases; bases with no gene match: 4. CDR3 length equals 15 residues. The germline gives CDR1 MNHEY, CDR2 SVGAGI. The CDR3 loop reads CASSYSSGGAYEQYF. The CDR3 region has the DNA TGTGCCAGCAGTTACTCGAGTGGGGGGGCCTACGAGCAGTACTTC.

This chain joins TRBV5-1 and TRBJ2-7; the D gene is possibly TRBD1 (6 bases). The germline CDR1 and CDR2 sequences are SGHRS and YFSETQ. The CDR3 has 14 residues. V was clipped by 1 base and J by 4 bases, with 12 bases between them. The CDR3 here is CASSLRQDSYEQYF. CDR3 in DNA: TGCGCCAGCAGCTTGCGACAGGATTCATACGAGCAGTACTTC. Complete variable domain (other parts from reference TRBV5-1 and TRBJ2-7): KAGVTQTPRYLIKTRGQQVTLSCSPISGHRSVSWYQQTPGQGLQFLFEYFSETQRNKGNFPGRFSGRQFSNSRSEMNVSTLELGDSALYLCASSLRQDSYEQYFGPGTRLTVT.

J is TRBJ2-7 and V is TRBV15; a possible D gene is TRBD1 (6 bases). The germline CDR1 and CDR2 sequences are LNHNV and YYDKDF (reference sequence). This CDR3 is 13 amino acids long. Trimming took off 3 bases at V and 6 bases at J, with 12 bases between the two ends. CDR3 region: CATSSTGTGEQYF. The CDR3 DNA sequence: TGTGCCACCAGCAGCACAGGGACGGGCGAGCAGTACTTC.

In this sample, this clone turned up once. The CDR3 DNA reads TGTGCCAGCAGCTTAAAAGGTACTTCGACCAACCAAGAGACCCAGTACTTC. Translating gives CASSLKGTSTNQETQYF. The chain recombines TRBV7-3 with TRBJ2-5, with unresolved D. Germline V gene lookup returns CDR1 SGHTA and CDR2 FQGTGA. V was pared by 1 base and J by 0 bases, with 15 bases between. The CDR3 is made up of 17 amino acids.

The chain is built from TRBV27 and TRBJ1-4; D call uncertain. Germline assignment: CDR1 MNHEY and CDR2 SMNVEV (reference sequence). The CDR3 is made up of 15 amino acids. V lost 5 bases and J lost 5, with 15 bases in between. The CDR3 sequence: CASSPSAGINEKLFF. The DNA for the CDR3 is TGTGCCAGCAGTCCGTCCGCCGGCATCAATGAAAAACTGTTTTTT. Drawing the rest from reference TRBV27 and TRBJ1-4, the complete variable domain is EAQVTQNPRYLITVTGKKLTVTCSQNMNHEYMSWYRQDPGLGLRQIYYSMNVEVTDKGDVPEGYKVSRKEKRNFPLILESPSPNQTSLYFCASSPSAGINEKLFFGSGTQLSVL.

The chain recombines TRBV9 with TRBJ1-2, with 9 bases identical to TRBD1. This CDR3 has 16 residues. Germline CDR1 is SGDLS and CDR2 is YYNGEE. Trimming at V came to 4 bases and at J to 3 bases, leaving 10 bases not matched to a gene. The CDR3 bases are TGTGCCAGCAGCCCAAGGACAGGGGTAGTTGACTATGGCTACACCTTC. Protein: CASSPRTGVVDYGYTF.